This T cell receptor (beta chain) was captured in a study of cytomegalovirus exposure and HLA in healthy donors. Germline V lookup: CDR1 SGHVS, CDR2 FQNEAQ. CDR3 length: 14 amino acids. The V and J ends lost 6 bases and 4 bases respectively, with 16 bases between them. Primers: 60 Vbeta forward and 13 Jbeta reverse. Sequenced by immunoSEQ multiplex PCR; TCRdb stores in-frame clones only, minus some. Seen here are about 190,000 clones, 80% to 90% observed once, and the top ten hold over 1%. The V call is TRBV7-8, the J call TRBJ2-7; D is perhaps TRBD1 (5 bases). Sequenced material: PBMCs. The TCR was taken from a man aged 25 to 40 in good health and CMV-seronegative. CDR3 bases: TGTGCCAGCAGTCAGAATACAGGAACGTACGAGCAGTACTTC. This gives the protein CASSQNTGTYEQYF.